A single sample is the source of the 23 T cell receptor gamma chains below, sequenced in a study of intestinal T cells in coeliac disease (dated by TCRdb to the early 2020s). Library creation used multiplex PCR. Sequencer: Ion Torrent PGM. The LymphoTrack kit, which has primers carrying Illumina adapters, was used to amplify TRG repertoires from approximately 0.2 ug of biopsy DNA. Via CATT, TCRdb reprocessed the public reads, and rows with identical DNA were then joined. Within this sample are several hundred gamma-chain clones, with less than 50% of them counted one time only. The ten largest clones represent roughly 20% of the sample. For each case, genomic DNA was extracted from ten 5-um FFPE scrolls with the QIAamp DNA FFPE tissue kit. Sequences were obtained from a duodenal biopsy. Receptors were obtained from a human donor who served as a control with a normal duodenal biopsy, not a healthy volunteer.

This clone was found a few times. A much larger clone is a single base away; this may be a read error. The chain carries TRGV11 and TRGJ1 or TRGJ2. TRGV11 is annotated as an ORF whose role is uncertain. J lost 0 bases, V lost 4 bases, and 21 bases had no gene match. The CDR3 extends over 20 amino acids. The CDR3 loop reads CACWISLCRGLGRNYYKKLF. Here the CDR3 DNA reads TGTGCCTGCTGGATTAGCCTTTGCAGAGGGTTGGGAAGGAATTATTATAAGAAACTCTTT.

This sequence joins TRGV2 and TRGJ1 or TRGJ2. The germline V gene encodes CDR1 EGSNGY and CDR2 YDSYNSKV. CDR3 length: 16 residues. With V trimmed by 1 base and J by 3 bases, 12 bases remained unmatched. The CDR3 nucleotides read TGTGCCACCTGGGACGGCCCCCCTCTATTTTATTATAAGAAACTCTTT. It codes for CATWDGPPLFYYKKLF.

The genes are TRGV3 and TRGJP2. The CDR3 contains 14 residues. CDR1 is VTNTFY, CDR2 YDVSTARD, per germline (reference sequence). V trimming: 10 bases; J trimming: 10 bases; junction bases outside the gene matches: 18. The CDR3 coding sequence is TGTGCCACTGGGACAGGGGTAGTGATTTGGATCAAGACGTTT. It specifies CATGTGVVIWIKTF.

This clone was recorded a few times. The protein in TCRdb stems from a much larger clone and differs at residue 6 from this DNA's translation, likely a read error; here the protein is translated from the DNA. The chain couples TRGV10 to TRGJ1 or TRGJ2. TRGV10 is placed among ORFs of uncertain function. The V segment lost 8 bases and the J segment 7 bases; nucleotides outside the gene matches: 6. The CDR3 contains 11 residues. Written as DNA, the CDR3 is TGTGCTGCGTGGGTGGGGTATAAGAAACTCTTT. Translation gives CAAWVGYKKLF.

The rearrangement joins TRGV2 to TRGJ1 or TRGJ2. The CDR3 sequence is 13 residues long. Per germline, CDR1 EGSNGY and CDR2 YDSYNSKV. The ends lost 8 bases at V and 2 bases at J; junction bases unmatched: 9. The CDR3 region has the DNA TGTGCCACCTTGGGACGCGATTATTATAAGAAACTCTTT. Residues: CATLGRDYYKKLF.

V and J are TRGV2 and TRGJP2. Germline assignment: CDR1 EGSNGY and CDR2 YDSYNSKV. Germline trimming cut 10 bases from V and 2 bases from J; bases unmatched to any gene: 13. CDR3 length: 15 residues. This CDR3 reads CATGTQQSSDWIKTF. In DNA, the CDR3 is TGTGCCACTGGGACGCAGCAGAGTAGTGATTGGATCAAGACGTTT.

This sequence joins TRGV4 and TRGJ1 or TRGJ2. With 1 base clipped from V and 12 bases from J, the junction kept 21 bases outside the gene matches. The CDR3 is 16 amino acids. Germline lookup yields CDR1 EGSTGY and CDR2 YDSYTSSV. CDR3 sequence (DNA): TGTGCCACCTGGGATGGCCCCAGGAAGTTATTACTAATGAAACTCTTT. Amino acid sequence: CATWDGPRKLLLMKLF.

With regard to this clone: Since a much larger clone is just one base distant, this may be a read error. The CDR3 nucleotides read TGTGCCACCTGGGACGGACGATTTTATAAGAAACTCTTC. Translated: CATWDGRFYKKLF. V is TRGV2 and J is TRGJ1 or TRGJ2. CDR1 is EGSNGY, CDR2 YDSYNSKV, per germline. The CDR3 extends over 13 amino acids.

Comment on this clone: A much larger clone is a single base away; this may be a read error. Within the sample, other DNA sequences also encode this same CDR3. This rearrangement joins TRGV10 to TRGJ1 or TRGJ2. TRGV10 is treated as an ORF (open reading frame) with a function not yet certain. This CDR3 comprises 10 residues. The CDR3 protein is CAAWDFRKLF. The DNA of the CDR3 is TGCGCTGCGTGGGATTTTAGGAAACTCTTT.

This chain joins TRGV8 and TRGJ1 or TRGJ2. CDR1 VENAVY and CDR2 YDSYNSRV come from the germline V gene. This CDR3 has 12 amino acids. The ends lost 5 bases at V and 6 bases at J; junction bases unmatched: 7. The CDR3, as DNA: TGTGCCACCTGGGCCATCCGTTATAAGAAACTCTTT. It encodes CATWAIRYKKLF.

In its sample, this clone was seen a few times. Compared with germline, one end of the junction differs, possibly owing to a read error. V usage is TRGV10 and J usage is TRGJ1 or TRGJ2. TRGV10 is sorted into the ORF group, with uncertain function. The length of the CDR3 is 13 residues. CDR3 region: CAAWDNDYYRKLF. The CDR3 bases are TGTGCTGCGTGGGATAACGATTATTATAGGAAACTCTTT.

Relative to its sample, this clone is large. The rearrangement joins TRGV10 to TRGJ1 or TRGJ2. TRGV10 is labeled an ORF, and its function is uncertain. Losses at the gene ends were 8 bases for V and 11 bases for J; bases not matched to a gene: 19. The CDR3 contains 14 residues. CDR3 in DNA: TGTGCTGCGTGGGATTATCCACCCTATCTCGAGAAACTCTTT. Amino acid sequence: CAAWDYPPYLEKLF.

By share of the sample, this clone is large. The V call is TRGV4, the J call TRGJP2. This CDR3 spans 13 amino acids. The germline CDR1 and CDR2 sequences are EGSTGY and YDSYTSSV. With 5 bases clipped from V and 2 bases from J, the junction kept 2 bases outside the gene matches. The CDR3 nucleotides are TGTGCCACCTGGGGAAGTAGTGATTGGATCAAGACGTTT. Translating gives CATWGSSDWIKTF.

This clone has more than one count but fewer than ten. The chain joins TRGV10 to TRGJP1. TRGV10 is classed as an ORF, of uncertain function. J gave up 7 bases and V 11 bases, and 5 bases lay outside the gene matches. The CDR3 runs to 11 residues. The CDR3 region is CAAPLGWFKIF. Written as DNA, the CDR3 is TGTGCTGCGCCACTTGGTTGGTTCAAGATATTT.

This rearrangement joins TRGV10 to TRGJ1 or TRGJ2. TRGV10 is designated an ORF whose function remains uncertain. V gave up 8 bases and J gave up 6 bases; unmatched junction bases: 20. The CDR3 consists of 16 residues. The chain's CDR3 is CAAWDFIAVFIYKKLF. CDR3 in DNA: TGTGCTGCGTGGGATTTTATTGCCGTTTTTATTTATAAGAAACTCTTT.

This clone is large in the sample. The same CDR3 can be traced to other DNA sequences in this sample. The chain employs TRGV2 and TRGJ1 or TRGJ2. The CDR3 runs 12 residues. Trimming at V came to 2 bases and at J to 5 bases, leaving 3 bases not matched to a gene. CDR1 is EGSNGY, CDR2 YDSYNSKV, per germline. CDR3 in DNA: TGTGCCACCTGGGACGATAATTATAAGAAACTCTTT. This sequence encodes CATWDDNYKKLF.

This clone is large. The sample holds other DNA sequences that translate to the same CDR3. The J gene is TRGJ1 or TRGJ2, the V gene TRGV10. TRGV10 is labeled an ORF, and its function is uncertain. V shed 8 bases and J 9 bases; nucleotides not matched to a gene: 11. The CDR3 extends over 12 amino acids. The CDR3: CAAWDYPFKKLF. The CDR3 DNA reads TGTGCTGCGTGGGATTATCCCTTTAAGAAACTCTTT.

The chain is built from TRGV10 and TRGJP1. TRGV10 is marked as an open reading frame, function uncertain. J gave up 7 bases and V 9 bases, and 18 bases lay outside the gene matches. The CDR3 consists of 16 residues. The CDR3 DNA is TGTGCTGCGTGTGCACCTAATATACCACTTGGTTGGTTCAAGATATTT. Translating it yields CAACAPNIPLGWFKIF.

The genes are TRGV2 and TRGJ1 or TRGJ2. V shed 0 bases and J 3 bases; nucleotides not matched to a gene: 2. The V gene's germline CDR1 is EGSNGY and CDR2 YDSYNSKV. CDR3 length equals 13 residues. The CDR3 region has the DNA TGTGCCACCTGGGACGGGCCTTATTATAAGAAACTCTTT. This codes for CATWDGPYYKKLF.

The CDR3 nucleotides read TGTGCCACCTGGGGACGGGCCTTTAAGAAACTCTTT. It codes for CATWGRAFKKLF. This rearrangement joins TRGV2 to TRGJ1 or TRGJ2. CDR3 length: 12 amino acids. Germline CDR1 reads EGSNGY; CDR2 reads YDSYNSKV. V shed 5 bases and J 9 bases; nucleotides not matched to a gene: 10.

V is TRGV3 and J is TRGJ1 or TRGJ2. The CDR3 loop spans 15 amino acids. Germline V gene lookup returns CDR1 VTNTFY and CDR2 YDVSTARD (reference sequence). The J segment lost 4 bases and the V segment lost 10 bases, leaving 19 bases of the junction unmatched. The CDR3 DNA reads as TGTGCCACTGGGACAGGCGTAGTAAGGTATTATAAGAAACTCTTT. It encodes CATGTGVVRYYKKLF.

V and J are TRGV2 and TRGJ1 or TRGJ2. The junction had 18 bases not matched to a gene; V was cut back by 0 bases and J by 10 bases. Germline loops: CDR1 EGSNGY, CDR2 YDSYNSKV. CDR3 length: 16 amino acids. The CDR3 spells CATWDGRRIRLRKKLF. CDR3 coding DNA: TGTGCCACCTGGGACGGGCGCCGGATTCGGTTGAGAAAGAAACTCTTT.

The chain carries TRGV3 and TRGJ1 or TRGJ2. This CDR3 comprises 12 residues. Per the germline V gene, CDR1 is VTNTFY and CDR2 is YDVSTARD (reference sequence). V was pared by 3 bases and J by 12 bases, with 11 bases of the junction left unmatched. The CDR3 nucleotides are TGTGCCACCTGGGACGAGGCCCGGGGGAAACTCTTT. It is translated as CATWDEARGKLF.